This T cell receptor (beta chain) originates from a study of technical replicates of blood from a few donors. Some clones are missing from TCRdb's copy, which holds only in-frame ones; the method was immunoSEQ multiplex PCR. The sample lists 60,000 to 85,000 clones; about 96% were seen once. Trimming removed 6 bases from V and 4 bases from J; junction bases left unmatched: 5. CDR1 is MNHEY and CDR2 is SMNVEV in the germline V gene (reference sequence). The CDR3 sequence is 14 residues long. This TCR was sampled from a human donor in good health. Sequenced input: T cells isolated from PBMCs. J is TRBJ2-7 and V is TRBV27, with 11 bases identical to TRBD2. The CDR3 reads CASSPGLADYEQYF. The CDR3 coding sequence is TGTGCCAGCAGCCCGGGACTAGCGGATTACGAGCAGTACTTC.